Following are 5 T cell receptor beta chains from one sample sequenced in a study of blood T cells in healthy people across ages. With a J-beta primer mix and a sample-barcoded 5' primer, a second PCR ran about 7 to 12 cycles. Via MiXCR, TCRdb re-called the 5' RACE reads, giving one row per CDR3 protein. The profile covers 800,000 or so distinct CDR3 sequences, with approximately 25% appearing a single time and roughly 3.5% taken by the ten largest. The same data also contributed to another study, on T cells of mothers and their children.

Sequenced material: blood. These receptors all come from a boy between 10 and 17 years old in good health.

This clonotype was counted a few times. This chain connects TRBV3-1 to TRBJ2-1; 14 bases line up with TRBD2. J was trimmed by 8 bases and V by 5 bases; bases with no gene match: 5. Germline loops: CDR1 LGHDT, CDR2 YNNKEL (reference sequence). The CDR3 runs 15 residues. The chain's CDR3 is CASSAGLAGGYEQFF. For the CDR3, the DNA is TGTGCCAGCAGCGCAGGACTAGCGGGAGGATATGAGCAGTTCTTC.

The J gene is TRBJ2-5, the V gene TRBV15, with D perhaps matching TRBD1 (6 bases). The germline V gene has CDR1 LNHNV and CDR2 YYDKDF (reference sequence). Trimming pared 1 base from V and 5 bases from J, leaving 14 bases between. This CDR3 is built from 15 residues. The CDR3 reads CATSRVARGAETQYF. CDR3 DNA: TGTGCCACCAGCAGAGTAGCCAGGGGAGCGGAGACCCAGTACTTC.

This clonotype was seen a handful of times. This chain joins TRBV28 and TRBJ2-5; TRBD2 agrees at 10 bases. The CDR3 extends over 13 amino acids. Germline CDR1 and CDR2: MDHEN and SYDVKM. Unmatched junction bases numbered 4, after V lost 7 bases and J lost 5 bases. This CDR3 is CASTISGRETQYF. In nucleotides, the CDR3 is TGTGCCAGCACCATTAGCGGGAGGGAGACCCAGTACTTC. Supplemented by reference TRBV28 and TRBJ2-5, the full variable domain reads DVKVTQSSRYLVKRTGEKVFLECVQDMDHENMFWYRQDPGLGLRLIYFSYDVKMKEKGDIPEGYSVSREKKERFSLILESASTNQTSMYLCASTISGRETQYFGPGTRLLVL.

This clonotype was recorded many times. The chain recombines TRBV12-3 or TRBV12-4 with TRBJ1-1; D ambiguous. This CDR3 is 13 amino acids long. V was clipped by 1 base and J by 5 bases, with 8 bases between them. In DNA, the CDR3 is TGTGCCAGCAGTTTAGTCAGTGGGACTGAAGCTTTCTTT. It specifies CASSLVSGTEAFF.

The chain has TRBV5-6 and TRBJ2-5; possibly TRBD1 for D (6 bases). V gave up 5 bases and J gave up 0 bases, with 23 bases separating them. This CDR3 is built from 18 residues. Germline V gene sequence: CDR1 SGHDT, CDR2 YYEEEE. CDR3 nucleotide sequence: TGTGCCAGCAGTTTGCCCCCCGTGTCTTACAGGGACCAAGAGACCCAGTACTTC. Its protein is CASSLPPVSYRDQETQYF.